This TCR beta chain was captured in a study of T cell responses to AZD1222 COVID-19 vaccine. General study points: Donors, mostly white British, included more females; clonal diversity was possibly underestimated.

Clones were sequenced by immunoSEQ multiplex PCR, and TCRdb holds only the in-frame ones, with some missing. The sample lists 100,000 to 130,000 clones; around 92% were seen once. For this clone: Its antigen is as yet unknown.

Material: peripheral blood, obtained 28 days after the second AZD1222 dose. This receptor was taken from an adult who received the AZD1222 COVID-19 vaccine.

For the CDR3, the DNA is TGTGCCAGCAGTTCCTCCGGGTCAAAGTTCCACGAGCAGTACTTC. This encodes CASSSSGSKFHEQYF. This chain links TRBV6-5 with TRBJ2-7; D not resolved. Germline CDR1 reads MNHEY; CDR2 reads SVGAGI. V gave up 4 bases and J gave up 5 bases, with 18 bases separating them. CDR3 size: 15 residues.